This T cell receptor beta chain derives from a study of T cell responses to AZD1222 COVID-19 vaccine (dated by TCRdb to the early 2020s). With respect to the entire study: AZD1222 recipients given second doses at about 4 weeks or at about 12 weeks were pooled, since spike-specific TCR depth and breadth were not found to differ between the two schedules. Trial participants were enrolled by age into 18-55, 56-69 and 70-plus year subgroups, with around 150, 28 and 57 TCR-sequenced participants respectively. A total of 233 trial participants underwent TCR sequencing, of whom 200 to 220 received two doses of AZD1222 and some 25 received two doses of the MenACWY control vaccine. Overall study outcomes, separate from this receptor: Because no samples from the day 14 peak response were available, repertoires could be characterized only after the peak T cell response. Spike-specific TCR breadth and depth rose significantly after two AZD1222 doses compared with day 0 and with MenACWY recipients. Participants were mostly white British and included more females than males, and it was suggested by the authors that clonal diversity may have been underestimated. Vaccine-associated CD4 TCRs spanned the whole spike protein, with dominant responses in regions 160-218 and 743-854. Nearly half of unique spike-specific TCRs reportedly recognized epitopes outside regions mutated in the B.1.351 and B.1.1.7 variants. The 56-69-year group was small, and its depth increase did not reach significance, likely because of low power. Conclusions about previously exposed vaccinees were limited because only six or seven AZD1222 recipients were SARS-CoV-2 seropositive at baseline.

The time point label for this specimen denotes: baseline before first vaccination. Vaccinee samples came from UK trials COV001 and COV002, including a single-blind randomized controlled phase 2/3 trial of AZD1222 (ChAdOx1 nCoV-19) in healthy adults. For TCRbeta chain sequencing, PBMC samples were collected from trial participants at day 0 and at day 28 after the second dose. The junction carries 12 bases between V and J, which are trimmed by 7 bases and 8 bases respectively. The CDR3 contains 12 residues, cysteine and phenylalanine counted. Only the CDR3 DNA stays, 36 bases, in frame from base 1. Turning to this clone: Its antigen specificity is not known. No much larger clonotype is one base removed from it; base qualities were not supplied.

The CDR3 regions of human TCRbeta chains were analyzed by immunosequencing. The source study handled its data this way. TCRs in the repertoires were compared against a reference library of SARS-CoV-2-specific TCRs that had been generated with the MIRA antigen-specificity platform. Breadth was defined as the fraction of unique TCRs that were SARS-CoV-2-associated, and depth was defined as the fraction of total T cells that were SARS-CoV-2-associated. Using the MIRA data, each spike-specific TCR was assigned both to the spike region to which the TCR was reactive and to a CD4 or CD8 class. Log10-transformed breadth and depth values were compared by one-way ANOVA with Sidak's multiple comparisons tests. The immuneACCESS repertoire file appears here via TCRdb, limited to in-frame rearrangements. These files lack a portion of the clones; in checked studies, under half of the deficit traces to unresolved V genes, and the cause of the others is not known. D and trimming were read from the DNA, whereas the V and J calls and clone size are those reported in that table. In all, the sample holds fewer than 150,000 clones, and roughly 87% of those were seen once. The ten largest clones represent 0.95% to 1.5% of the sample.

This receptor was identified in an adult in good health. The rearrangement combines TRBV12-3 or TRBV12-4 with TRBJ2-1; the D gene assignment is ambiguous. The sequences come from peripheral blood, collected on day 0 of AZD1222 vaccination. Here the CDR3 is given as CASTRGWDEQFF. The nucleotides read TGTGCCAGCACCCGAGGTTGGGATGAGCAGTTCTTC.